The entry below describes one T cell receptor (beta chain). Its antigen is currently unknown. Primers: 60 Vbeta forward and 13 Jbeta reverse. Profiled with immunoSEQ multiplex PCR; TCRdb holds only in-frame clones, not every one. The profile shows some 150,000 clones, roughly a tenth of them singletons. These data originate in a study of cytomegalovirus exposure and HLA in healthy donors. Regarding the study as a whole: In a later analysis, an Asian-associated ancestry cluster reportedly showed fewer N-insertions than the approximately 620-donor mean. In vitro work confirmed that three CMV-associated chains recognize CMV antigens. A previous analysis found most TCR beta V segments productive roughly 87% or roughly 30% of the time.

This CDR3 region has 15 residues. Germline CDR1 and CDR2: MGHRA and YSYEKL. Trimming stripped 5 bases from V and 2 bases from J, with 16 bases between. The chain is built from TRBV4-1 and TRBJ2-7, with a weak D call TRBD2 (6 bases). Sequencing used PBMCs. The sequence came from a male donor in good health and CMV-seronegative. The CDR3 DNA follows: TGCGCCAGCAGCTTGTCTGGACTACCGGCCTACGAGCAGTACTTC. Protein sequence: CASSLSGLPAYEQYF.